This paragraph covers one T cell receptor beta chain sequence. Profiling relied on immunoSEQ multiplex PCR, and the TCRdb table lists in-frame clones only, not all of them. Here the sample spans about 13,000 clones, roughly 80% being singletons. The data originate from a study of technical replicates of blood from a handful of donors. After removal of 2 bases from V and 0 bases from J, the junction contained 9 bases not matched to a gene. The CDR3 covers 17 residues. Germline-derived CDR1 and CDR2 are SGHTS and YDEGEE. J is TRBJ1-1 and V is TRBV5-8, with 8 bases identical to TRBD1. Sequences were obtained from PBMCs. The clonotype comes from a human donor in good health. The chain's CDR3 is CASSFRVTGAMNTEAFF. CDR3 DNA: TGTGCCAGCAGCTTTCGCGTGACAGGGGCCATGAACACTGAAGCTTTCTTT.